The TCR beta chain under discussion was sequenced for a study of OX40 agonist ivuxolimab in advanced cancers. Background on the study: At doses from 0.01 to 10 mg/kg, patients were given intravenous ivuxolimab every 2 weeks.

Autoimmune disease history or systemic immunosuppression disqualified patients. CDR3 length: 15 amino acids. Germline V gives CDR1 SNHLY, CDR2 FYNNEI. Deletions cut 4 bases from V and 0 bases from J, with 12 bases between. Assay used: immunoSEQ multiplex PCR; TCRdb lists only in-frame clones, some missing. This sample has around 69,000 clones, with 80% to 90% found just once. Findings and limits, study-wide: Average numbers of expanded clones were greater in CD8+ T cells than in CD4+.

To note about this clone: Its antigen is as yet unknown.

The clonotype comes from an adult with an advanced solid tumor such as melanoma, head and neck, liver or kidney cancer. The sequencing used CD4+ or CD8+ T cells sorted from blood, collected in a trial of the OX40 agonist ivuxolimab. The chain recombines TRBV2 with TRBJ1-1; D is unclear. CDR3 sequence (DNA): TGTGCCAGCAGTGCAAACGGATACTTGAACACTGAAGCTTTCTTT. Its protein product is CASSANGYLNTEAFF.